These T cell receptor beta chains were read from a single sample in a study of cytomegalovirus exposure and HLA in healthy donors. Using immunoSEQ multiplex PCR, the repertoire was profiled, and TCRdb retains in-frame clones only, with some absent. The sample contains more than 200,000 clones, roughly 68% of which appear only once. Sequences were obtained from PBMCs. These receptors came from a man in his forties in good health and CMV-seropositive. CDR3s include the opening cysteine and the closing phenylalanine or tryptophan. A D gene is named only where the DNA matches it firmly. For some rows the clone size is stated as once, few or many, or as a class when expanded; others skip it.

D gene: .; V gene: TRBV5-4; J gene: TRBJ2-1; clone size: .; CDR3 DNA: TGTGCCAGCAGCTTGAAACACCGAAATGAGCAGTTCTTC; CDR3 protein: CASSLKHRNEQFF
D gene: TRBD1; V gene: TRBV6-5; J gene: TRBJ2-5; clone size: .; CDR3 DNA: TGTGCGTCAGGGGGCCTGGGGGGAGAGACCCAGTACTTC; CDR3 protein: CASGGLGGETQYF
D gene: .; V gene: TRBV5-4; J gene: TRBJ1-2; clone size: .; CDR3 DNA: TGTGCCAGCAGCGCCCTGGAAAGGAGAGACTATGGCTACACCTTC; CDR3 protein: CASSALERRDYGYTF
D gene: .; V gene: TRBV21-1; J gene: TRBJ1-5; clone size: once; CDR3 DNA: TGTGCCCCCCGCCTAAAGGGGGTTAAGGGCAATCAGCCCCAGCATTTT; CDR3 protein: CAPRLKGVKGNQPQHF
D gene: .; V gene: TRBV7-9; J gene: TRBJ1-4; clone size: once; CDR3 DNA: TGTGCCAGCAGCTTAGGAGAGGGCTCGGGAACTAATGAAAAACTGTTTTTT; CDR3 protein: CASSLGEGSGTNEKLFF
D gene: TRBD1; V gene: TRBV5-1; J gene: TRBJ2-2; clone size: .; CDR3 DNA: TGCGCCAGCAGCTCAGCCGGGACAGCGAACACCGGGGAGCTGTTTTTT; CDR3 protein: CASSSAGTANTGELFF
D gene: TRBD1; V gene: TRBV7-2; J gene: TRBJ2-7; clone size: .; CDR3 DNA: TGTGCCAGCAGCTTAGAGGTGGGGGGACAGGGGGAATACGAGCAGTACTTC; CDR3 protein: CASSLEVGGQGEYEQYF
D gene: .; V gene: TRBV4-1; J gene: TRBJ1-1; clone size: .; CDR3 DNA: TGCGCCAGCAGCCAGACAGGACTGAACACTGAAGCTTTCTTT; CDR3 protein: CASSQTGLNTEAFF
D gene: .; V gene: TRBV9; J gene: TRBJ2-7; clone size: few; CDR3 DNA: TGTGCCAGCAGCGTTGGGCTCTCCTACGAGCAGTACTTC; CDR3 protein: CASSVGLSYEQYF
D gene: TRBD1; V gene: TRBV6-1; J gene: TRBJ2-3; clone size: .; CDR3 DNA: TGTGCCAGCAGTACACCGGGACAGGGGACAGATACGCAGTATTTT; CDR3 protein: CASSTPGQGTDTQYF
D gene: TRBD1; V gene: TRBV19; J gene: TRBJ1-1; clone size: .; CDR3 DNA: TGTGCCAGTAGTACCAAAGACAGGGGGAACACTGAAGCTTTCTTT; CDR3 protein: CASSTKDRGNTEAFF
D gene: TRBD1; V gene: TRBV6-5; J gene: TRBJ1-2; clone size: .; CDR3 DNA: TGTGCCAGCAGCCGAACAGGGGGCTATGGCTACACCTTC; CDR3 protein: CASSRTGGYGYTF
D gene: TRBD1; V gene: TRBV9; J gene: TRBJ1-2; clone size: .; CDR3 DNA: TGTGCCAGCAGCCTCGGGACAGGGGTCAAGGTAGATGGCTACACCTTC; CDR3 protein: CASSLGTGVKVDGYTF
D gene: .; V gene: TRBV10-3; J gene: TRBJ1-2; clone size: .; CDR3 DNA: TGTGCCATCAGCCGACAGGCGGTCAAGGCTAACTATGGCTACACCTTC; CDR3 protein: CAISRQAVKANYGYTF
D gene: .; V gene: TRBV4-1; J gene: TRBJ2-3; clone size: .; CDR3 DNA: TGCGCCAGCAGCCAAGATTGGGGCCCCGGGGATACGCAGTATTTT; CDR3 protein: CASSQDWGPGDTQYF
D gene: .; V gene: TRBV2; J gene: TRBJ1-1; clone size: .; CDR3 DNA: TGTGCCAGCACGTTCCTGATCGAGACTGAAGCTTTCTTT; CDR3 protein: CASTFLIETEAFF
D gene: TRBD1; V gene: TRBV9; J gene: TRBJ1-4; clone size: .; CDR3 DNA: TGTGCCAGCAGCACCGGACAGGTCTCAAGATATGCAACTAATGAAAAACTGTTTTTT; CDR3 protein: CASSTGQVSRYATNEKLFF
D gene: .; V gene: TRBV7-6; J gene: TRBJ1-1; clone size: .; CDR3 DNA: TGTGCCAGCAGCCCCTACAACACTGAAGCTTTCTTT; CDR3 protein: CASSPYNTEAFF
D gene: .; V gene: TRBV29-1; J gene: TRBJ1-1; clone size: .; CDR3 DNA: TGCAGCGTTGGTGACGCCCGGGGTGAAGCTTTCTTT; CDR3 protein: CSVGDARGEAFF
D gene: TRBD2; V gene: TRBV20-1; J gene: TRBJ2-7; clone size: .; CDR3 DNA: TGCCGGGAGGGCGGTAGGTACGAGCAGTACTTC; CDR3 protein: CREGGRYEQYF
D gene: .; V gene: TRBV7-9; J gene: TRBJ2-7; clone size: .; CDR3 DNA: TGTGCCAGCAGCCCAGGCTACGAGCAGTACTTC; CDR3 protein: CASSPGYEQYF
D gene: TRBD1; V gene: TRBV18; J gene: TRBJ1-2; clone size: .; CDR3 DNA: TGTGCCAGCTCACTCGGACAGGGAAGGGATGGCTACACCTTC; CDR3 protein: CASSLGQGRDGYTF
D gene: TRBD2; V gene: TRBV5-4; J gene: TRBJ2-7; clone size: .; CDR3 DNA: TGTGCCAGCAGCTTGGGGGGCGGGGGGGGCTACGAGCAGTACTTC; CDR3 protein: CASSLGGGGGYEQYF
D gene: .; V gene: TRBV5-6; J gene: TRBJ1-5; clone size: few; CDR3 DNA: TGTGCCAGCAGCTTGGAGGGGGGGGGTCAGCCCCAGCATTTT; CDR3 protein: CASSLEGGGQPQHF
D gene: TRBD2; V gene: TRBV29-1; J gene: TRBJ2-1; clone size: .; CDR3 DNA: TGCAGCGTTGGGGGGGGCTCCTACAATGAGCAGTTCTTC; CDR3 protein: CSVGGGSYNEQFF
D gene: TRBD1; V gene: TRBV7-3; J gene: TRBJ2-2; clone size: few; CDR3 DNA: TGTGCCAGCAGCCCGGTGAGGCAGGGGGCGCGTGGCGGGGAGCTGTTTTTT; CDR3 protein: CASSPVRQGARGGELFF
D gene: TRBD1; V gene: TRBV5-6; J gene: TRBJ2-7; clone size: .; CDR3 DNA: TGTGCCAGCAGCCTGGAGACAGGGCTCCACGAGCAGTACTTC; CDR3 protein: CASSLETGLHEQYF
D gene: TRBD1; V gene: TRBV28; J gene: TRBJ1-6; clone size: few; CDR3 DNA: TGTGCCAGCAGTTTTGGACAGGGAAATTCACCCCTCCACTTT; CDR3 protein: CASSFGQGNSPLHF
D gene: .; V gene: TRBV6-5; J gene: TRBJ1-1; clone size: .; CDR3 DNA: TGTGCCAGCAGTTGGGGGCGTGAAGCTTTCTTT; CDR3 protein: CASSWGREAFF
D gene: .; V gene: TRBV5-6; J gene: TRBJ1-1; clone size: few; CDR3 DNA: TGTGCCAGCAGCCCGGGGGATAGAATGAACACTGAAGCTTTCTTT; CDR3 protein: CASSPGDRMNTEAFF
D gene: TRBD2; V gene: TRBV11-3; J gene: TRBJ2-5; clone size: .; CDR3 DNA: TGTGCCAGCAGCTTTTTAGCGGGGGACCAAGAGACCCAGTACTTC; CDR3 protein: CASSFLAGDQETQYF
D gene: TRBD1; V gene: TRBV7-9; J gene: TRBJ2-1; clone size: .; CDR3 DNA: TGTGCCAGCAGCCCGTCGGGACAGGGGAATGAGCAGTTCTTC; CDR3 protein: CASSPSGQGNEQFF
D gene: .; V gene: TRBV6-5; J gene: TRBJ2-7; clone size: few; CDR3 DNA: TGTGCCAGCAGTTCCTACGACAGGGCGGGGGAGCAGTACTTC; CDR3 protein: CASSSYDRAGEQYF
D gene: .; V gene: TRBV7-2; J gene: TRBJ2-1; clone size: few; CDR3 DNA: TGTGCCAGCAGCTTAGAGTCGGGTTCCCAAGGGGACAATGAGCAGTTCTTC; CDR3 protein: CASSLESGSQGDNEQFF
D gene: TRBD1; V gene: TRBV5-4; J gene: TRBJ1-6; clone size: .; CDR3 DNA: TGTGCCAGCAGCCCAGGGGGACAGGGGGATTCACCCCTCCACTTT; CDR3 protein: CASSPGGQGDSPLHF
D gene: .; V gene: TRBV27; J gene: TRBJ2-1; clone size: .; CDR3 DNA: TGTGCCAGCAGTTTTTTTGGGACTCCCAACAATGAGCAGTTCTTC; CDR3 protein: CASSFFGTPNNEQFF
D gene: .; V gene: TRBV4-1; J gene: TRBJ2-2; clone size: .; CDR3 DNA: TGCGCCAGCAGCCAAGACCCCCCTGGGGGGTACACCGGGGAGCTGTTTTTT; CDR3 protein: CASSQDPPGGYTGELFF
D gene: TRBD1; V gene: TRBV11-2; J gene: TRBJ2-3; clone size: .; CDR3 DNA: TGTGCCAGCAGCTTTGCAATCAGGGGGATCGGAGATACGCAGTATTTT; CDR3 protein: CASSFAIRGIGDTQYF
D gene: .; V gene: TRBV9; J gene: TRBJ1-6; clone size: .; CDR3 DNA: TGTGCCAGCAGCACCGGGGAACCCTATAATTCACCCCTCCACTTT; CDR3 protein: CASSTGEPYNSPLHF
D gene: .; V gene: TRBV27; J gene: TRBJ1-2; clone size: .; CDR3 DNA: TGTGCCAGCAGTCACCGACAGGCTAACTATGGCTACACCTTC; CDR3 protein: CASSHRQANYGYTF
D gene: .; V gene: TRBV11-2; J gene: TRBJ2-2; clone size: .; CDR3 DNA: TGTGCCAGCAGCCAAAATAGACAGTACACCGGGGAGCTGTTTTTT; CDR3 protein: CASSQNRQYTGELFF
D gene: TRBD1; V gene: TRBV5-6; J gene: TRBJ2-7; clone size: once; CDR3 DNA: TGTGCCAGCAGCGGAAGGACAGGGAAGGGCTACGAGCAGTACTTC; CDR3 protein: CASSGRTGKGYEQYF
D gene: .; V gene: TRBV19; J gene: TRBJ2-7; clone size: .; CDR3 DNA: TGTGCCAGTAGTACAACCGGAGTCAACGAGCAGTACTTC; CDR3 protein: CASSTTGVNEQYF
D gene: TRBD1; V gene: TRBV27; J gene: TRBJ1-2; clone size: .; CDR3 DNA: TGTGCCAGCTCGTACTCGACAGGGCCCGGGGGCTACACCTTC; CDR3 protein: CASSYSTGPGGYTF